This T cell receptor beta chain comes out of a study of PD-1 blockade in classical Hodgkin lymphoma. The method was immunoSEQ multiplex PCR; TCRdb's version includes in-frame clones alone and lacks a portion of them. This sample carries around 26,000 clones, roughly 80% of them seen once, and the ten largest clones take about 3%. The CDR3 runs 15 residues. With 8 bases removed from V and 3 bases from J, the gap between germline ends came to 19 bases. Germline V gives CDR1 MNHNS, CDR2 SASEGT. Indicated time point: cycle 4 day 1 (C4D1), after six to seven weeks of nivolumab. Each patient's relapse followed autologous stem cell transplantation, and brentuximab vedotin exposure varied. Thawed PBMCs were the source of CD4+ T cells, purified by magnetic negative selection.

The source is a human donor with classical Hodgkin lymphoma. Source: CD4+ T cells from blood, taken before the fourth cycle of nivolumab. The chain combines TRBV6-1 with TRBJ1-2; maybe TRBD1 (6 bases). CDR3 residues: CASDRTGIDYYGYTF. DNA of the CDR3: TGTGCCAGCGATAGAACAGGGATAGATTACTATGGCTACACCTTC.